The T cell receptor beta chain described here comes from a study of beta chain features in type 1 diabetes. Study-wide findings and caveats: Patients showed naive, central memory and Treg TCRB repertoires that appeared more similar than those of healthy donors. At VDJ recombination sites, type 1 diabetes patients had fewer insertions and more deleted nucleotides.

V gave up 8 bases and J gave up 6 bases; unmatched junction bases: 5. This CDR3 has 13 residues. CDR1 and CDR2 (germline): MNHNS, SASEGT. In the case of this clone: Antigen unknown.

The entirety of the isolated RNA underwent reverse transcription, so expressed TCRB transcripts were sequenced. The study sequenced naive, central memory and regulatory T cell samples to an average of around 3.5 million reads. Clones were sequenced by immunoSEQ multiplex PCR, and TCRdb holds only the in-frame ones, with some missing. The sample includes roughly 180,000 clones, approximately 13% of them seen just once. Sequencing used central memory CD4+ T cells from blood. This TCR derives from a woman younger than 30 in good health. V gene TRBV6-1 combines with J gene TRBJ1-4; 8 bases agree with TRBD1. The CDR3 loop reads CASLTGGDEKLFF. Here the CDR3 DNA reads TGTGCCAGCCTAACAGGGGGGGATGAAAAACTGTTTTTT.